The 12 T cell receptor beta chains below were found in one sample sequenced in a study of PD-1 blockade in classical Hodgkin lymphoma. Data came from immunoSEQ multiplex PCR; TCRdb stores just in-frame clones and leaves some out. The table shows some 22,000 clones, with approximately 74% occurring only once. Relapse was seen in all patients after autologous stem cell transplantation, and brentuximab vedotin exposure was variable. This material consisted of peripheral blood mononuclear cells (PBMCs), taken at baseline. The source is a human donor with classical Hodgkin lymphoma.

The chain recombines TRBV7-9 with TRBJ2-1, with D tentatively TRBD2 (5 bases). The germline V gene encodes CDR1 SEHNR and CDR2 FQNEAQ (reference sequence). Trimming took off 8 bases at V and 7 bases at J, with 15 bases between the two ends. The CDR3 contains 13 residues. CDR3 protein: CASSAYSGNEQFF. The CDR3 coding sequence is TGTGCCAGCTCAGCTTATTCGGGGAATGAGCAGTTCTTC.

The CDR3 DNA reads as TGTGCCAGCAAAAATAGCGGGGGGGCCGACAATGAGCAGTTCTTC. It encodes CASKNSGGADNEQFF. The rearrangement joins TRBV6-4 to TRBJ2-1, with TRBD2 matching over 11 bases. The length of the CDR3 is 15 residues. The V segment lost 7 bases and the J segment 5 bases; nucleotides outside the gene matches: 7. Germline-derived CDR1 and CDR2 are MRHNA and SNTAGT.

This clone was observed a few times. The V gene is TRBV7-8, the J gene TRBJ1-1; 7 bases map to TRBD1. V shed 7 bases, J shed 4 bases, and the junction held 9 bases outside the gene matches. This CDR3 has 14 residues. Per the germline V gene, CDR1 is SGHVS and CDR2 is FQNEAQ. The CDR3 sequence is CASKNRQGGTEAFF. The CDR3 bases are TGTGCCAGCAAAAACCGTCAGGGGGGCACTGAAGCTTTCTTT.

The V gene is TRBV27, the J gene TRBJ2-7; possibly TRBD2 for D (6 bases). This CDR3 has 14 amino acids. The V and J ends lost 5 bases and 1 base respectively, with 12 bases between them. Germline loops: CDR1 MNHEY, CDR2 SMNVEV (reference sequence). The CDR3 sequence is CASSPARGSYEQYF. CDR3 in DNA: TGTGCCAGCAGTCCCGCACGGGGGTCCTACGAGCAGTACTTC.

This clone was seen more than once but under ten times. The chain carries TRBV30 and TRBJ1-1; D gene unclear. V gave up 2 bases and J gave up 11 bases, with 15 bases separating them. CDR3 length equals 12 residues. From germline, CDR1 is GTSNPN and CDR2 SVGIG (reference sequence). This chain's CDR3 is CAWSPAVAAAFF. CDR3 coding DNA: TGTGCCTGGAGTCCAGCCGTGGCGGCGGCTTTCTTT.

This sequence joins TRBV19 and TRBJ2-5; TRBD1 agrees at 7 bases. The junction had 6 bases not matched to a gene; V was cut back by 4 bases and J by 1 base. This CDR3 has 15 residues. The germline V gene encodes CDR1 LNHDA and CDR2 SQIVND (reference sequence). As DNA, the CDR3 is TGTGCCAGTAGTACCAGGGGGACGGTCCAAGAGACCCAGTACTTC. Its protein product is CASSTRGTVQETQYF.

This clone was seen only a few times. V usage is TRBV19 and J usage is TRBJ1-5, with D maybe TRBD1 (6 bases). The CDR3 loop spans 14 amino acids. The germline CDR1 and CDR2 sequences are LNHDA and SQIVND (reference sequence). Trimming took 4 bases from V and 2 from J, leaving 9 bases between them. For the CDR3, the DNA is TGTGCCAGTAGTACCCGACAGGGCAATCAGCCCCAGCATTTT. As protein: CASSTRQGNQPQHF.

DNA of the CDR3: TGTGCCATCAGCGCGGGGCCGGGCGAGACCCAGTACTTC. It codes for CAISAGPGETQYF. This chain links TRBV10-3 with TRBJ2-5, with D possibly TRBD2 on 6 matching bases. Germline assignment: CDR1 ENHRY and CDR2 SYGVKD. The V end lost 6 bases, the J end lost 5 bases, and 13 bases lay between the germline ends. The CDR3 runs to 13 residues.

The chain has TRBV7-2 and TRBJ2-3, with TRBD2 matching 10 bases. V was clipped by 5 bases and J by 1 base; unmatched bases: 6. The CDR3 covers 16 residues. Germline CDR1 reads SGHTA; CDR2 reads FQGNSA. CDR3 sequence reads: CASSPNLAGGTDTQYF. The CDR3 nucleotides read TGTGCCAGCAGCCCGAACCTAGCGGGGGGCACAGATACGCAGTATTTT.

The rearrangement joins TRBV5-4 to TRBJ2-1; the match to TRBD2 covers 10 bases. Losses at the gene ends were 4 bases for V and 4 bases for J; bases not matched to a gene: 8. CDR3 size: 16 residues. Per germline, CDR1 SGHNT and CDR2 YYREEE (reference sequence). The CDR3 DNA is TGTGCCAGCAGCCCGGGCAAGCGGGAGGGTTACAATGAGCAGTTCTTC. Its protein is CASSPGKREGYNEQFF.

This clone was observed a handful of times. The chain links TRBV28 to TRBJ1-4; 8 bases align to TRBD1. Germline values: CDR1 MDHEN, CDR2 SYDVKM. The V and J ends lost 6 bases and 10 bases, in that order; junction bases with no gene match: 13. CDR3 size: 15 residues. This CDR3 reads CASSPAGGRRGKLFF. In DNA form, the CDR3 reads TGTGCCAGCAGCCCCGCAGGGGGCCGGAGAGGAAAACTGTTTTTT.

The sample holds a few counts of this clone. The chain joins TRBV9 to TRBJ2-1; TRBD2 matches 9 bases. V dropped 0 bases and J dropped 3; count of bases not matched to a gene: 4. This CDR3 is 16 amino acids long. The germline V gene encodes CDR1 SGDLS and CDR2 YYNGEE. CDR3 residues: CASSVGDSGGYNEQFF. The CDR3 DNA follows: TGTGCCAGCAGCGTAGGGGATAGCGGGGGCTACAATGAGCAGTTCTTC.